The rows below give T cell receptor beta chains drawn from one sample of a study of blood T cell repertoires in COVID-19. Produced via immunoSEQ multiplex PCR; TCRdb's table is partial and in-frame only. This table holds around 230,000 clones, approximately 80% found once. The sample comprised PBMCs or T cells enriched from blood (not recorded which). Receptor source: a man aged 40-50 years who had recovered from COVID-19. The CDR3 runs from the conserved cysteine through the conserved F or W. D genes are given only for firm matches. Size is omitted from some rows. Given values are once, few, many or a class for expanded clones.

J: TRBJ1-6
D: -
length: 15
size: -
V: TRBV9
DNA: TGTGCCAGCAGCGTAGACGGGAGTCGCGATTCACCCCTCCACTTT
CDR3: CASSVDGSRDSPLHF

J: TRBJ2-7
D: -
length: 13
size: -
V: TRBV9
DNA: TGTGCCAGCAGCAGGGACATAGGATACGAGCAGTACTTC
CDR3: CASSRDIGYEQYF

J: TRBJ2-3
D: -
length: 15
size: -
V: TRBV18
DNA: TGTGCCAGCTCACCACGGACACGAAGCACAGATACGCAGTATTTT
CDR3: CASSPRTRSTDTQYF

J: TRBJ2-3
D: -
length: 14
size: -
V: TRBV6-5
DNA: TGTGCCAGCAGCCCGGGGGAAGCGTCAGATACGCAGTATTTT
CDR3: CASSPGEASDTQYF

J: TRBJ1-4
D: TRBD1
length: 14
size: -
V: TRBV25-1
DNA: TGTGCCAGCTCGAAACAGGGGGCGCGAGAAAAACTGCTTTTT
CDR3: CASSKQGAREKLLF

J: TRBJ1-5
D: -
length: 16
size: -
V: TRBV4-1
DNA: TGCGCCAGCAGCCAAGCATTCGCCAGGATGGATCAGCCCCAGCATTTT
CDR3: CASSQAFARMDQPQHF

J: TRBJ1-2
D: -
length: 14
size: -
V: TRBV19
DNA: TGTGTACTCCGGGGGGGGCAAGCTAACTATGGCTACACCTTC
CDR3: CVLRGGQANYGYTF

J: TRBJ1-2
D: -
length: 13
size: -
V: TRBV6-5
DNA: TGTGCCAGCAGTACCCCCGTCGGGTATGGCTACACCTTC
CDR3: CASSTPVGYGYTF

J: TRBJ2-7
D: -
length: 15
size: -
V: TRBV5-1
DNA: TGCGCCAGCAGCTTGAACAGGGACCCCTCCTACGAGCAGTACTTC
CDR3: CASSLNRDPSYEQYF

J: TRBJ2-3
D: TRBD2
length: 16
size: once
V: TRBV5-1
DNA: TGCGCCAGCGGAACTCTGACTAGCGGGAGTTCAGATACGCAGTATTTT
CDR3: CASGTLTSGSSDTQYF

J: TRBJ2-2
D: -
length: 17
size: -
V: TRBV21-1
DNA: TGTGCCAGCAACGGACTAGCGGGTTCTACCGGTACCGGGGAGCTGTTTTTT
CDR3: CASNGLAGSTGTGELFF

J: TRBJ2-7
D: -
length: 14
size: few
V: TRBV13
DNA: TGTGCCAGCAGCTTAAGACAGAATCTGTTCGAGCAGTACTTC
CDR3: CASSLRQNLFEQYF

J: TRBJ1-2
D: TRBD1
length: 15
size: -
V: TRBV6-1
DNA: TGTGCCAGCAGTGATTTGGTGTGGGACAGGGATGGCTACACCTTC
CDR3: CASSDLVWDRDGYTF

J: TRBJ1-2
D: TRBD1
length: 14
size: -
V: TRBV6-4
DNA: TGTGCCAGCAGCTTAGGACAGGGGAACTATGGCTACACCTTC
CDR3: CASSLGQGNYGYTF

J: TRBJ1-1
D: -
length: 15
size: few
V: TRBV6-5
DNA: TGTGCCAGCAGTTACTCGTCAGGAAAAATGATGGTAGCTTTCTTT
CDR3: CASSYSSGKMMVAFF

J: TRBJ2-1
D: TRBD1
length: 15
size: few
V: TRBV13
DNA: TGTGCCAGCAGCAACCGGGACAGGGGAATTGATGAGCAGTTCTTC
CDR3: CASSNRDRGIDEQFF

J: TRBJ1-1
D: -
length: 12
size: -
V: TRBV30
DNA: TGTGCCTGGAGTTTCAGGGGCACTGAAGCTTTCTTT
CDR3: CAWSFRGTEAFF

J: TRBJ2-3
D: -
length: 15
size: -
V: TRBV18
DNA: TGTGCCAGCTCACCCACAGGGATTATGGCAGATACGCAGTATTTT
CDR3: CASSPTGIMADTQYF

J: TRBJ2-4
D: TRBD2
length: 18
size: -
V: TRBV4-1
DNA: TGCGCCAGCAGCCGGCGTGAGTCCGATAGCGGGAGAAAAAACATTCAGTACTTC
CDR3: CASSRRESDSGRKNIQYF

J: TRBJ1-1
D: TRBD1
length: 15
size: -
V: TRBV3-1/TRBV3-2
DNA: TGTGCCAGCAGCCAGTACAGGGGCGGAGGGACTGAAGCTTTCTTT
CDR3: CASSQYRGGGTEAFF

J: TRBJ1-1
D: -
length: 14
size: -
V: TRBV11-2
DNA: TGTGCCAGCAGCTCGGAAGGGGGTTACACTGAAGCTTTCTTT
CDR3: CASSSEGGYTEAFF

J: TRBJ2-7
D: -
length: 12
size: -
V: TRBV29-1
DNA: TGCAGCGTTGACCACAGCGGATACGAGCAGTACTTC
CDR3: CSVDHSGYEQYF

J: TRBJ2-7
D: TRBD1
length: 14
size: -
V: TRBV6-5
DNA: TGTGCCAGCAGCCGGGGACAGGGGGCGGAGGAGCAGTACTTC
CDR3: CASSRGQGAEEQYF

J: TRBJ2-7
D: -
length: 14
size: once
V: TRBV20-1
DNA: TGCAGTGCTAGTCTGGACAGTATCTCCTACGAGCAGTACTTC
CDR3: CSASLDSISYEQYF

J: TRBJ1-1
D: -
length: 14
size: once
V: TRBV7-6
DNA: TGTGCCAGCAGCTCTCAGGGCGGGAACACTGAAGCTTTCTTT
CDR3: CASSSQGGNTEAFF

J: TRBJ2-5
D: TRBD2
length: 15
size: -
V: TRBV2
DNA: TGTGCCAGCAGCCTTGCGGGGGGCGTCCAAGAGACCCAGTACTTC
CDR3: CASSLAGGVQETQYF

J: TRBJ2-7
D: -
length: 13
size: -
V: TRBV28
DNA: TGTGCCAGCAGTAAACCCGGGAACTACGAGCAGTACTTC
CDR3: CASSKPGNYEQYF

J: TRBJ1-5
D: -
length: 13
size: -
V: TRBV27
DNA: TGTGCCAGCGGTCGACATGGGAATCAGCCCCAGCATTTT
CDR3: CASGRHGNQPQHF

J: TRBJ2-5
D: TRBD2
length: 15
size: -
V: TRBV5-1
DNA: TGCGCCAGCAGCTTGGTGGCGGGAGCCCAAGAGACCCAGTACTTC
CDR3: CASSLVAGAQETQYF

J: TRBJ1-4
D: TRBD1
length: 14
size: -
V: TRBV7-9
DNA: TGTGCCAGCAGCTTAGGGGGACAGGGTGAAAAACTGTTTTTT
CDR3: CASSLGGQGEKLFF

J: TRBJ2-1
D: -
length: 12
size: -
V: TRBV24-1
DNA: TGTGCCACCAGTGGCGGATACAATGAGCAGTTCTTC
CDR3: CATSGGYNEQFF

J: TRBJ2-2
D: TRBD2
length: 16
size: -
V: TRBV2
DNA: TGTGCCAGCAGGAGCGGGACTAGCGGGGGATCCGGGGAGCTGTTTTTT
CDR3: CASRSGTSGGSGELFF

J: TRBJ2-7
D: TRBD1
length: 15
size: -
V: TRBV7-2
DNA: TGTGCCAGCAGCTTACATCTCGGGACAGAATACGAGCAGTACTTC
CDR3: CASSLHLGTEYEQYF

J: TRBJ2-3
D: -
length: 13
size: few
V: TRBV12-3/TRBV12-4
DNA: TGTGCCAGCAGTTCAAGAGGGACAGATACGCAGTATTTT
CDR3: CASSSRGTDTQYF

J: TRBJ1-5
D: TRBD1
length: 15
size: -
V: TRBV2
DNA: TGTGCCAGCAGTACGGGACAGGGTATTTCTCAGCCCCAGCATTTT
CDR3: CASSTGQGISQPQHF

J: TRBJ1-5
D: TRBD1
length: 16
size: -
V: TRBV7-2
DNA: TGTGCCAGCAGCCCCCAGGACAGGGGACTCAATCAGCCCCAGCATTTT
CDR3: CASSPQDRGLNQPQHF

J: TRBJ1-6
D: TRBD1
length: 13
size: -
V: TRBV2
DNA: TGTGCCGGAATGGGACAGCCTTATTCACCCCTCCACTTT
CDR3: CAGMGQPYSPLHF

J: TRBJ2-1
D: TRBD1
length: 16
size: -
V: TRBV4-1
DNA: TGCGCCAGCAGCCAGGAACAGGGGACCGTCTACAATGAGCAGTTCTTC
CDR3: CASSQEQGTVYNEQFF

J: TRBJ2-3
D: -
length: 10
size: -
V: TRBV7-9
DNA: TGTGCCAGCAGCTTAGTACAGGCTGACTTT
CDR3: CASSLVQADF

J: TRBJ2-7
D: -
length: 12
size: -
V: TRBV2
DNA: TGTGCCAGCAGTGGTGACAGCTACGAGCAGTACTTC
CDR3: CASSGDSYEQYF

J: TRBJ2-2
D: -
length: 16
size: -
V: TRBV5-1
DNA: TGCGCCAGCAGCTTTACCGGGACAACGAACACCGGGGAGCTGTTTTTT
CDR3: CASSFTGTTNTGELFF

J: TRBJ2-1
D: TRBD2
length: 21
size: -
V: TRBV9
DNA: TGTGCCAGCAGCAGAAAAACCGGGACTAGCGGGACCCATAGCTCCTACAATGAGCAGTTCTTC
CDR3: CASSRKTGTSGTHSSYNEQFF

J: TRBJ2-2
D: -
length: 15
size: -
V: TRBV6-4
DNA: TGTGCCAGCAGTATGGTAGGGGATAACACCGGGGAGCTGTTTTTT
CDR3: CASSMVGDNTGELFF

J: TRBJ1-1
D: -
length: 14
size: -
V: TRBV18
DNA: TGTGCCAGCTCACCACAGGGCGGGGGCACTGAAGCTTTCTTT
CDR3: CASSPQGGGTEAFF

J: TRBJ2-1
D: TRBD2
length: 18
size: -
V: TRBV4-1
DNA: TGCGCCAGCAGCCAGGGTACTCTAGGACTAGCGGATTACAATGAGCAGTTCTTC
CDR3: CASSQGTLGLADYNEQFF

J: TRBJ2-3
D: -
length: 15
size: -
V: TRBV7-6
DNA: TGTGCCAGCAGCCCACAGGCATCCCAAACCGATACGCAGTATTTT
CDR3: CASSPQASQTDTQYF

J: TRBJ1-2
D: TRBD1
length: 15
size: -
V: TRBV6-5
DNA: TGTGCCAGCAGTTACTCATACGACAGGGGATATGGCTACACCTTC
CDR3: CASSYSYDRGYGYTF